The 21 T cell receptor beta chains below all came from one sample that was sequenced in a study of identical twins. TCRdb re-called the 5' RACE reads through MiXCR, storing one row per CDR3 protein. This table holds about 530,000 distinct CDR3 sequences, approximately 20% found once. These data are also associated with another study on yellow fever vaccine responses in identical twins.

The sequencing input was CD4+ T cells sorted from blood. The receptors originated from a woman between 18 and 30 years old in good health.

This rearrangement joins TRBV7-9 to TRBJ2-5, with D possibly being TRBD2 (5 bases). Trimming removed 3 bases from V and 7 bases from J, with 9 bases in between. The germline V gene has CDR1 SEHNR and CDR2 FQNEAQ (reference sequence). This CDR3 has 12 amino acids. The DNA of the CDR3 is TGTGCCAGCAGCTTGAGTAGCGTGACCCAGTACTTC. Its translation: CASSLSSVTQYF.

This clonotype came up once. J is TRBJ2-5 and V is TRBV28; 7 positions match TRBD1. This CDR3 comprises 15 residues. V was clipped by 5 bases and J by 5 bases; unmatched bases: 11. Germline CDR1 and CDR2: MDHEN and SYDVKM. The CDR3 loop is CASSPRDRYRETQYF. In DNA form, the CDR3 reads TGTGCCAGCAGTCCCCGGGACAGATACAGGGAGACCCAGTACTTC. The full variable domain, with the rest looked up from reference TRBV28 and TRBJ2-5, is DVKVTQSSRYLVKRTGEKVFLECVQDMDHENMFWYRQDPGLGLRLIYFSYDVKMKEKGDIPEGYSVSREKKERFSLILESASTNQTSMYLCASSPRDRYRETQYFGPGTRLLVL.

The chain has TRBV10-3 and TRBJ2-3, with D possibly being TRBD2 (5 bases). The CDR3 is 15 amino acids. Germline loops: CDR1 ENHRY, CDR2 SYGVKD. V lost 0 bases and J lost 3, with 10 bases in between. Here the CDR3 reads CAISESIGETDTQYF. CDR3 nucleotides: TGTGCCATCAGTGAGTCGATTGGGGAGACAGATACGCAGTATTTT.

This clonotype appeared a few times. The CDR3 protein is CAISGGFSTEAFF. In DNA form, the CDR3 reads TGTGCCATCAGTGGGGGATTCTCTACTGAAGCTTTCTTT. This chain connects TRBV10-3 to TRBJ1-1; no clear D gene. The CDR3 length is 13 residues. V was pared by 4 bases and J by 5 bases, with 11 bases between. Germline assignment: CDR1 ENHRY and CDR2 SYGVKD.

This clonotype has just a few counts. V usage is TRBV7-8 and J usage is TRBJ2-1, with D perhaps matching TRBD1 (6 bases). There are 15 residues in the CDR3. Deletions cut 5 bases from V and 0 bases from J, with 11 bases between. CDR1 is SGHVS and CDR2 is FQNEAQ in the germline V gene. CDR3 sequence reads: CASSPGDHSYNEQFF. DNA of the CDR3: TGTGCCAGCAGCCCAGGGGACCACTCCTACAATGAGCAGTTCTTC.

V usage is TRBV12-3 or TRBV12-4 and J usage is TRBJ1-2; D unresolved. CDR3 length: 13 residues. Trimming cost V 4 bases and J 5 bases, with 11 bases left between them. CDR3 sequence reads: CASSSFTEYGYTF. As DNA, the CDR3 is TGTGCCAGCAGTTCATTTACGGAATATGGCTACACCTTC.

The rearrangement links TRBV10-3 to TRBJ2-7; D not certain. Germline CDR1 and CDR2: ENHRY and SYGVKD. The CDR3 is 11 residues long. Trimming shortened V by 6 bases and J by 4 bases, and 7 bases separated the two germline ends. The CDR3 nucleotides read TGTGCCATCAGCGGCACTTACGAGCAGTACTTC. It yields the protein CAISGTYEQYF.

The chain joins TRBV29-1 to TRBJ2-4; D not resolved. V lost 4 bases and J lost 2, with 9 bases in between. This CDR3 is 13 amino acids long. Looked up from germline, CDR1 is SQVTM and CDR2 is ANQGSEA. CDR3: CSVGVGSKNIQYF. In DNA, the CDR3 is TGCAGCGTTGGGGTAGGGTCCAAAAACATTCAGTACTTC.

The J gene is TRBJ2-2, the V gene TRBV20-1; the D gene is possibly TRBD2 (6 bases). CDR1 is DFQATT and CDR2 is SNEGSKA in the germline V gene (reference sequence). Trimming cost V 1 base and J 9 bases, with 15 bases left between them. The CDR3 runs 14 residues. This CDR3 reads CSARGSSSVRELFF. The CDR3 region has the DNA TGCAGTGCTAGAGGAAGTTCTAGCGTTAGGGAGCTGTTTTTT.

The table lists this clonotype with a few counts. The rearrangement links TRBV3-1 to TRBJ2-1; 9 nucleotides line up with TRBD2. The CDR3 extends over 15 amino acids. Trimming cost V 2 bases and J 5 bases; bases outside gene matches: 4. The germline gives CDR1 LGHDT, CDR2 YNNKEL (reference sequence). The CDR3 protein is CASSQQAGGHNEQFF. The DNA for the CDR3 is TGTGCCAGCAGCCAACAAGCGGGAGGTCACAATGAGCAGTTCTTC.

The rearrangement uses TRBV2 and TRBJ2-1; D is perhaps TRBD1 (6 bases). The ends were cut back, 7 bases at V and 5 bases at J, with 15 bases in the middle. Germline V gives CDR1 SNHLY, CDR2 FYNNEI. The CDR3 spans 14 residues. CDR3 nucleotide sequence: TGTGCCAGCAATAGGGGGAGTCCCCACAATGAGCAGTTCTTC. Translated, it gives CASNRGSPHNEQFF. Full variable domain (remainder filled in from reference TRBV2 and TRBJ2-1): EPEVTQTPSHQVTQMGQEVILRCVPISNHLYFYWYRQILGQKVEFLVSFYNNEISEKSEIFDDQFSVERPDGSNFTLKIRSTKLEDSAMYFCASNRGSPHNEQFFGPGTRLTVL.

The rearrangement joins TRBV5-1 to TRBJ2-1, with 8 bases aligning to TRBD2. Looked up from germline, CDR1 is SGHRS and CDR2 is YFSETQ. V shed 1 base, J shed 7 bases, and the junction held 10 bases outside the gene matches. The CDR3 totals 16 residues. In nucleotides, the CDR3 is TGCGCCAGCAGCTTGTATCCGGGAGGGGAACTTAATGAGCAGTTCTTC. Protein product: CASSLYPGGELNEQFF.

The rearrangement links TRBV15 to TRBJ1-2; D call uncertain. The germline V gene has CDR1 LNHNV and CDR2 YYDKDF (reference sequence). V was shortened by 2 bases and J by 8 bases, with 21 bases between the two germline ends. CDR3 length equals 16 residues. CDR3 sequence: CATSRNLDGPVGGYTF. DNA of the CDR3: TGTGCCACCAGCAGAAACCTTGATGGGCCTGTCGGAGGCTACACCTTC.

Only a few counts were recorded for this clonotype. The V and J genes are TRBV5-1 and TRBJ2-2, with TRBD1 identical over 8 bases. The germline gives CDR1 SGHRS, CDR2 YFSETQ. The CDR3 runs 15 residues. Germline trimming cut 0 bases from V and 5 bases from J; bases unmatched to any gene: 3. CDR3 residues: CASSLGQGMTGELFF. The CDR3 region has the DNA TGCGCCAGCAGCTTGGGACAGGGGATGACCGGGGAGCTGTTTTTT.

This clonotype has only a few counts. The chain is built from TRBV4-2 and TRBJ2-6; D uncertain. V lost 0 bases and J lost 0, with 12 bases in between. The CDR3 loop spans 18 amino acids. The germline V gene encodes CDR1 LGHNA and CDR2 YNFKEQ. In nucleotides, the CDR3 is TGTGCCAGCAGCCAAGATGGCGGCAGAACCTCTGGGGCCAACGTCCTGACTTTC. It specifies CASSQDGGRTSGANVLTF.

The chain carries TRBV5-1 and TRBJ1-1, with D possibly being TRBD1 (6 bases). CDR1 is SGHRS, CDR2 YFSETQ, per germline. This CDR3 contains 15 residues. V was cut by 4 bases and J by 6 bases, with 19 bases left in between. CDR3 in DNA: TGCGCCAGCAGCCCAAGTACAGGGTATGGCGCTGAAGCTTTCTTT. It translates to CASSPSTGYGAEAFF.

The rearrangement joins TRBV25-1 to TRBJ2-7; 8 nucleotides agree with TRBD1. The germline V gene has CDR1 MGHDK and CDR2 SYGVNS. The ends lost 2 bases at V and 3 bases at J; junction bases unmatched: 6. The CDR3 is 15 residues long. The CDR3 DNA reads TGTGCCAGCAGTGAACAGACAGGGGTTGACTACGAGCAGTACTTC. It translates to CASSEQTGVDYEQYF.

The chain recombines TRBV6-5 with TRBJ2-7, with 8 nucleotides matching TRBD2. J gave up 0 bases and V 2 bases, and 12 bases lay outside the gene matches. The germline CDR1 and CDR2 sequences are MNHEY and SVGAGI. The CDR3 extends over 18 amino acids. This CDR3 is CASSYRPPRSGSSYEQYF. The DNA for the CDR3 is TGTGCCAGCAGTTACCGTCCTCCGCGGAGCGGGAGCTCCTACGAGCAGTACTTC.

V usage is TRBV5-1 and J usage is TRBJ2-7; 7 bases agree with TRBD2. J lost 4 bases, V lost 3 bases, and 19 bases had no gene match. This CDR3 comprises 18 residues. The germline gives CDR1 SGHRS, CDR2 YFSETQ. The CDR3, as DNA: TGCGCCAGCAGCTCCGTACACCCTGGGGGGGTTAGCGGGTACGAGCAGTACGTC. Translation: CASSSVHPGGVSGYEQYV.

This clonotype was seen only a few times. This chain links TRBV6-5 with TRBJ1-2; possibly TRBD1 for D (5 bases). This CDR3 comprises 15 residues. Germline assignment: CDR1 MNHEY and CDR2 SVGAGI. V lost 5 bases, J lost 4 bases, and 17 bases lay in between. The CDR3 here is CASSNQTVTFYGYTF. CDR3 DNA sequence: TGTGCCAGCAGTAACCAGACAGTAACCTTCTATGGCTACACCTTC.

This clonotype was seen a few times. This chain connects TRBV12-3 or TRBV12-4 to TRBJ2-1; 10 bases are a match to TRBD2. Trimming removed 1 base from V and 8 bases from J; junction bases left unmatched: 8. This CDR3 comprises 16 residues. The CDR3 bases are TGTGCCAGCAGTTTAGGGACTAGCGGCTATGGGGATGAGCAGTTCTTC. This translates into CASSLGTSGYGDEQFF.